Below, 27 T cell receptor beta chains from the same sample are listed, as sequenced in a study of T-cell reconstitution after alpha-beta-depleted transplantation in children. Preparation of the TCRbeta library was carried out with unique molecular identifiers. TCRdb re-analysed the PCR reads in MiXCR, keeping a single row per CDR3 protein. The sample includes over 150,000 distinct CDR3 sequences, 11% of them seen just once. The sample here was PBMCs, taken before TCRalphabeta/CD19-depleted stem cell transplant. The receptors derive from a boy between 2 and 15 years old with acute myeloid leukemia, due to receive a stem cell transplant.

Turning to this clonotype: A much larger clone is a single base away; this may be a read error. The chain employs TRBV5-6 and TRBJ1-1, with D unresolved. Germline V gives CDR1 SGHDT, CDR2 YYEEEE. The CDR3 is 14 residues long. The DNA of the CDR3 is TGTGCCAGCAGCTTCCATGGCATGAACACTGAAGATTTCTTT. Protein sequence: CASSFHGMNTEDFF.

This clonotype has a count of ten or more. One end of the junction fails to match germline, which may point to a read error. The genes are TRBV20-1 and TRBJ1-5; 9 positions match TRBD1. In germline, CDR1 is DFQATT, CDR2 SNEGSKA (reference sequence). The CDR3 length is 15 residues. This chain's CDR3 is CSANPETGGNRPQHF. CDR3 nucleotide sequence: TGCAGTGCTAATCCCGAGACAGGGGGTAATCGGCCCCAGCATTTT.

This clonotype has ten or more counts. The rearrangement joins TRBV5-1 to TRBJ1-1; TRBD1 matches at 7 bases. The germline V gene has CDR1 SGHRS and CDR2 YFSETQ. The CDR3 has 16 residues. After removal of 0 bases from V and 11 bases from J, the junction contained 16 bases not matched to a gene. CDR3 in amino acids: CASSLGNTGASTGAFF. The CDR3 DNA is TGCGCCAGCAGCTTGGGGAATACAGGGGCCAGTACGGGCGCTTTCTTT.

This clonotype was detected many times. The J gene is TRBJ2-1, the V gene TRBV24-1, with a weak D call TRBD2 (7 bases). Germline V gene lookup returns CDR1 KGHDR and CDR2 SFDVKD. V lost 3 bases, J lost 3 bases, and 17 bases lay in between. This CDR3 comprises 17 residues. DNA for the CDR3: TGTGCCACCAGTGATCCCGGGGGGCGGGACGTCTACAATGAGCAGTTCTTC. Protein product: CATSDPGGRDVYNEQFF.

This chain connects TRBV6-1 to TRBJ2-5; D is unresolved. Per the germline V gene, CDR1 is MNHNS and CDR2 is SASEGT. This CDR3 region has 14 residues. Trimming removed 4 bases at V and 5 bases at J, with 14 bases between. Written as DNA, the CDR3 is TGTGCCAGCAGTGGGCCTGCCTCCTGGGAGACCCAGTACTTC. Encoded protein: CASSGPASWETQYF.

This clonotype has a count of ten or more. This sequence joins TRBV27 and TRBJ1-2; TRBD1 matches at 7 bases. Germline loops: CDR1 MNHEY, CDR2 SMNVEV (reference sequence). There are 16 residues in the CDR3. V shed 4 bases, J shed 5 bases, and the junction held 13 bases outside the gene matches. The CDR3 region has the DNA TGTGCCAGCAGTTCATCCTCAACAGGGGTGAGGTATGGCTACACCTTC. This encodes CASSSSSTGVRYGYTF.

This clonotype was counted ten times or more. The chain employs TRBV20-1 and TRBJ1-4; maybe TRBD1 (6 bases). This CDR3 comprises 15 residues. Trimming cost V 6 bases and J 6 bases, with 20 bases left between them. Germline assignment: CDR1 DFQATT and CDR2 SNEGSKA (reference sequence). The CDR3 reads CSAENRQGSYEKLFF. As DNA, the CDR3 is TGCAGTGCCGAGAATAGGCAGGGGTCTTATGAAAAACTGTTTTTT.

This clonotype was seen repeatedly, ten times or more. V usage is TRBV6-5 and J usage is TRBJ1-1; tentatively, D is TRBD1 (5 bases). Trimming shortened V by 0 bases and J by 4 bases, and 12 bases separated the two germline ends. This CDR3 contains 15 residues. Germline V gene lookup returns CDR1 MNHEY and CDR2 SVGAGI. CDR3 loop: CASSYSRGGGTEAFF. CDR3 DNA sequence: TGTGCCAGCAGTTACTCGAGGGGCGGGGGCACTGAAGCTTTCTTT.

This clonotype was seen at least ten times. This chain joins TRBV6-5 and TRBJ1-6, with D maybe TRBD1 (5 bases). The V and J ends lost 8 bases and 0 bases respectively, with 17 bases between them. The CDR3 is made up of 17 amino acids. The germline V gene encodes CDR1 MNHEY and CDR2 SVGAGI. The CDR3 reads CASPEDGGSSYNSPLHF. In DNA, the CDR3 is TGTGCCAGCCCCGAAGATGGGGGAAGCTCCTATAATTCACCCCTCCACTTT.

This clonotype was counted at least ten times. The V call is TRBV6-4, the J call TRBJ2-3; 10 bases match TRBD2. The junction had 5 bases not matched to a gene; V was cut back by 3 bases and J by 2 bases. CDR3 length equals 16 residues. Germline V gene lookup returns CDR1 MRHNA and CDR2 SNTAGT. This CDR3 reads CASSDSGGFLTDTQYF. CDR3 DNA: TGTGCCAGCAGTGATAGCGGGGGGTTCCTCACAGATACGCAGTATTTT.

This clonotype was seen many times. The gene calls are TRBV20-1 and TRBJ2-1; D tentatively reads TRBD1 or TRBD2 (5 bases each). The length of the CDR3 is 16 residues. V gave up 1 base and J gave up 4 bases, with 17 bases separating them. CDR1 and CDR2 (germline): DFQATT, SNEGSKA (reference sequence). Here the CDR3 reads CSARALGGHKYNEQFF. The DNA for the CDR3 is TGCAGTGCTAGAGCCCTAGGAGGACACAAGTACAATGAGCAGTTCTTC.

This clonotype was seen at least ten times. The chain joins TRBV5-6 to TRBJ1-2; D ambiguous. CDR1 and CDR2 (germline): SGHDT, YYEEEE. V gave up 1 base and J gave up 3 bases, with 25 bases separating them. The CDR3 extends over 19 amino acids. CDR3 sequence (DNA): TGTGCCAGCAGCTTGAGGAGGGCCAGATTATCGGGGTTAGACTATGGCTACACCTTC. This gives the protein CASSLRRARLSGLDYGYTF.

With respect to this clonotype: A single base separates this from a much larger clone, so it may be a read error. The gene calls are TRBV28 and TRBJ2-5, with D maybe TRBD2 (6 bases). The germline V gene has CDR1 MDHEN and CDR2 SYDVKM. This CDR3 spans 12 amino acids. Deletions cut 0 bases from V and 7 bases from J, with 6 bases between. This CDR3 is CASSLWGGTQYF. The CDR3 DNA reads TGTGCCAGCAGTTTATGGGGGGGGACCCAGTACTTC.

In this sample, this clonotype turned up many times. The J gene is TRBJ2-1, the V gene TRBV20-1, with TRBD2 as a possible D gene (5 bases). This CDR3 spans 15 amino acids. The V end lost 0 bases, the J end lost 3 bases, and 12 bases lay between the germline ends. Germline V gene sequence: CDR1 DFQATT, CDR2 SNEGSKA (reference sequence). The CDR3 region has the DNA TGCAGTGCTAGAGATCCCCGGGGTCTCTACAATGAGCAGTTCTTC. This codes for CSARDPRGLYNEQFF.

This clonotype showed up many times. This chain links TRBV7-9 with TRBJ2-5; 7 positions agree with TRBD1. V lost 8 bases, J lost 2 bases, and 5 bases stayed unmatched. The V gene's germline CDR1 is SEHNR and CDR2 FQNEAQ (reference sequence). The CDR3 totals 13 residues. In DNA, the CDR3 is TGTGCCAGCCTGGGACAGATACAAGAGACCCAGTACTTC. Its protein product is CASLGQIQETQYF. Full variable domain (outside the CDR3, taken from reference TRBV7-9 and TRBJ2-5): DTGVSQNPRHKITKRGQNVTFRCDPISEHNRLYWYRQTLGQGPEFLTYFQNEAQLEKSRLLSDRFSAERPKGSFSTLEIQRTEQGDSAMYLCASLGQIQETQYFGPGTRLLVL.

Notes on this clonotype: This may be a read error, as it is one base from a much larger clone. V and J are TRBV20-1 and TRBJ1-2, with D hard to call. CDR3 length: 13 amino acids. Germline V lookup: CDR1 DFQATT, CDR2 SNEGSKA (reference sequence). V gave up 1 base and J gave up 0 bases, with 6 bases separating them. Written as DNA, the CDR3 is TGCAGTGCTAGAGTTCGGTCTAACTATGGCTACACCTTC. Encoded protein: CSARVRSNYGYTF.

This clonotype was seen repeatedly, ten times or more. The chain carries TRBV10-3 and TRBJ2-3, with TRBD2 matching over 7 bases. The CDR3 covers 17 residues. CDR1 and CDR2 (germline): ENHRY, SYGVKD. V lost 3 bases, J lost 4 bases, and 13 bases stayed unmatched. The CDR3 sequence is CAISDPVWEGGADTQYF. The DNA of the CDR3 is TGTGCCATCAGTGATCCCGTTTGGGAGGGAGGCGCAGATACGCAGTATTTT.

At least ten counts were recorded for this clonotype. This chain uses TRBV28 with TRBJ2-3; 7 bases align to TRBD2. The CDR3 is 14 residues long. Germline CDR1 MDHEN, CDR2 SYDVKM. With 7 bases clipped from V and 2 bases from J, the junction kept 6 bases outside the gene matches. The CDR3 DNA sequence: TGTGCCAGCAACGCCGCGGGGGTCACAGATACGCAGTATTTT. Protein sequence: CASNAAGVTDTQYF. The full variable domain, rest sourced from reference TRBV28 and TRBJ2-3, is DVKVTQSSRYLVKRTGEKVFLECVQDMDHENMFWYRQDPGLGLRLIYFSYDVKMKEKGDIPEGYSVSREKKERFSLILESASTNQTSMYLCASNAAGVTDTQYFGPGTRLTVL.

This clonotype showed up many times. The chain employs TRBV6-1 and TRBJ2-5; 11 positions agree with TRBD2. The CDR3 length is 15 residues. V shed 6 bases, J shed 5 bases, and the junction held 8 bases outside the gene matches. From germline, CDR1 is MNHNS and CDR2 SASEGT. The CDR3 reads CASRSGTSGAETQYF. CDR3 sequence (DNA): TGTGCCAGCAGATCCGGGACTAGCGGCGCGGAGACCCAGTACTTC.

This clonotype has a count of ten or more. The chain uses TRBV5-1 and TRBJ1-2; D may be TRBD1 (6 bases). The CDR3 spans 15 residues. V was clipped by 1 base and J by 3 bases, with 13 bases between them. The germline V gene has CDR1 SGHRS and CDR2 YFSETQ. CDR3 amino acids: CASSLNGGEDYGYTF. As DNA, the CDR3 is TGCGCCAGCAGCTTGAATGGGGGCGAGGACTATGGCTACACCTTC.

This clonotype was recorded many times. The chain recombines TRBV5-1 with TRBJ2-2; possibly TRBD1 for D (6 bases). The germline gives CDR1 SGHRS, CDR2 YFSETQ. The V and J ends lost 0 bases and 5 bases respectively, with 8 bases between them. This CDR3 contains 14 residues. CDR3 nucleotides: TGCGCCAGCAGCTTGGACAGGGTGACCGGGGAGCTGTTTTTT. Amino acids: CASSLDRVTGELFF.

This clonotype was observed at least ten times. The chain combines TRBV4-1 with TRBJ2-5; the D gene is possibly TRBD2 (5 bases). Trimming cost V 1 base and J 5 bases, with 11 bases left between them. CDR1 MGHRA and CDR2 YSYEKL come from the germline V gene. This CDR3 contains 14 residues. The CDR3 DNA reads TGCGCCAGCAGCCAAGTTCAGGAGGTTGAGACCCAGTACTTC. It specifies CASSQVQEVETQYF.

The table lists this clonotype with many counts. The rearrangement uses TRBV28 and TRBJ1-3; D unclear. V was trimmed by 5 bases and J by 2 bases, leaving 13 bases between them. Germline CDR1 is MDHEN and CDR2 is SYDVKM. The CDR3 is made up of 15 amino acids. CDR3 in DNA: TGTGCCAGCAGTGACCCCTTAACAACTGGAAACACCATATATTTT. Translation: CASSDPLTTGNTIYF.

The chain couples TRBV20-1 to TRBJ2-2; D unclear. Trimming left V 7 bases short and J 7 bases short, with 16 bases between. The germline CDR1 and CDR2 sequences are DFQATT and SNEGSKA (reference sequence). This CDR3 is built from 13 residues. CDR3 nucleotide sequence: TGCAGTGTTCAAGCGAATGAATTCGGGGAGCTGTTTTTT. It codes for CSVQANEFGELFF.

In this sample, this clonotype turned up many times. This chain connects TRBV7-8 to TRBJ1-2; D ambiguous. The germline gives CDR1 SGHVS, CDR2 FQNEAQ. The CDR3 spans 15 residues. V was clipped by 1 base and J by 4 bases, with 13 bases between them. The CDR3 is CASSLVNAGLYGYTF. The CDR3 bases are TGTGCCAGCAGCTTAGTTAATGCAGGACTCTATGGCTACACCTTC.

The chain carries TRBV6-6 and TRBJ2-3; D gene uncertain. The CDR3 consists of 16 residues. The V and J ends lost 3 bases and 4 bases respectively, with 17 bases between them. Germline CDR1 reads MNHNY; CDR2 reads SVGAGI (reference sequence). Written as DNA, the CDR3 is TGTGCCAGCAGTTATTACGGCGGAATCCCCTCAGATACGCAGTATTTT. Protein sequence: CASSYYGGIPSDTQYF.

This clonotype was seen only a few times. The V and J genes are TRBV4-2 and TRBJ2-7; D remains unclear. Germline assignment: CDR1 LGHNA and CDR2 YNFKEQ. The V gene lost 1 base and the J gene lost 7 bases, with 5 bases spanning the gap. This CDR3 has 11 amino acids. The DNA of the CDR3 is TGTGCCAGCAGCCAAGGGGAAGAGCAGTACTTC. This encodes CASSQGEEQYF.